Each of the 9 T cell receptor beta chains below was sequenced from the same sample in a study of T cell clonotyping in hematopoietic cell transplantation. Time point of the sample: recipient sample about 28 days before transplant, after cytoreduction. The method was immunoSEQ multiplex PCR; TCRdb's version includes in-frame clones alone and lacks a portion of them. The table has tens of thousands of clones, roughly nine tenths seen once. This material consisted of peripheral blood mononuclear cells, taken before stem cell transplant. Every receptor here comes from a man aged 18 to 29 with biphenotypic leukemia. Some clones in this sample may be carry-over from other donors' samples.

This sequence joins TRBV13 and TRBJ2-7; possible D gene TRBD1, 6 bases. This CDR3 spans 12 amino acids. Trimming cost V 4 bases and J 7 bases, with 11 bases left between them. The germline V gene encodes CDR1 PRHDT and CDR2 FYEKMQ (reference sequence). CDR3 in amino acids: CASSSGQWEQYF. The CDR3, as DNA: TGTGCCAGCAGCTCCGGACAGTGGGAGCAGTACTTC.

The chain carries TRBV9 and TRBJ1-6; 8 bases are a match to TRBD1. This CDR3 is built from 15 residues. CDR1 and CDR2 (germline): SGDLS, YYNGEE. Trimming removed 7 bases from V and 0 bases from J; junction bases left unmatched: 3. Here the CDR3 reads CASGQGSSYNSPLHF. The CDR3 region has the DNA TGTGCCAGCGGACAGGGAAGCTCCTATAATTCACCCCTCCACTTT.

The rearrangement uses TRBV6-5 and TRBJ2-7; D may be TRBD1 or TRBD2 (5 bases each). V was pared by 2 bases and J by 0 bases, with 8 bases between. CDR1 is MNHEY and CDR2 is SVGAGI in the germline V gene. The CDR3 totals 14 residues. In nucleotides, the CDR3 is TGTGCCAGCAGTTACGGGGACGGCTCCTACGAGCAGTACTTC. Protein: CASSYGDGSYEQYF.

The V gene is TRBV11-2, the J gene TRBJ2-7; no firm D call. Trimming left V 0 bases short and J 2 bases short, with 5 bases between. CDR1 and CDR2 (germline): SGHAT, FQNNGV. The CDR3 is made up of 13 amino acids. The CDR3 bases are TGTGCCAGCAGCTTAGACGAGCCCTACGAGCAGTACTTC. Its translation is CASSLDEPYEQYF.

The rearrangement links TRBV7-9 to TRBJ2-7, with TRBD1 matching over 9 bases. From germline, CDR1 is SEHNR and CDR2 FQNEAQ (reference sequence). This CDR3 has 15 residues. V shed 5 bases and J 3 bases; nucleotides not matched to a gene: 8. CDR3 bases: TGTGCCAGCAGCCCCCCCGGGACAGGGAGCTACGAGCAGTACTTC. Amino acid sequence: CASSPPGTGSYEQYF.

CDR3 in DNA: TGTGCCTGGAGCCGCAGGGAGGCCGGAGAAAAACTGTTTTTT. It yields the protein CAWSRREAGEKLFF. This chain links TRBV30 with TRBJ1-4; possible D gene TRBD1, 5 bases. The ends were cut back, 3 bases at V and 8 bases at J, with 16 bases in the middle. The CDR3 spans 14 residues. Germline-derived CDR1 and CDR2 are GTSNPN and SVGIG (reference sequence).

The gene calls are TRBV6-5 and TRBJ1-1; D may be TRBD1 (6 bases). The CDR3 sequence is 16 residues long. CDR1 and CDR2 from the germline V gene are MNHEY and SVGAGI. The V gene lost 2 bases and the J gene lost 3 bases, with 16 bases spanning the gap. DNA of the CDR3: TGTGCCAGCAGTTACAACGGGGCACCAGGGGACACTGAAGCTTTCTTT. Translated: CASSYNGAPGDTEAFF.

The chain joins TRBV7-9 to TRBJ1-2; D not resolved. Trimming cost V 1 base and J 5 bases, with 5 bases left between them. Germline loops: CDR1 SEHNR, CDR2 FQNEAQ (reference sequence). The CDR3 is 12 residues long. CDR3 bases: TGTGCCAGCAGCTTAGGGCCATATGGCTACACCTTC. This codes for CASSLGPYGYTF.

The chain is built from TRBV7-2 and TRBJ2-6; D is unresolved. V was trimmed by 4 bases and J by 0 bases, leaving 7 bases between them. The length of the CDR3 is 15 residues. CDR1 SGHTA and CDR2 FQGNSA come from the germline V gene. The CDR3 protein is CASSSRASGANVLTF. The CDR3 nucleotides are TGTGCCAGCAGCTCTCGAGCCTCTGGGGCCAACGTCCTGACTTTC.